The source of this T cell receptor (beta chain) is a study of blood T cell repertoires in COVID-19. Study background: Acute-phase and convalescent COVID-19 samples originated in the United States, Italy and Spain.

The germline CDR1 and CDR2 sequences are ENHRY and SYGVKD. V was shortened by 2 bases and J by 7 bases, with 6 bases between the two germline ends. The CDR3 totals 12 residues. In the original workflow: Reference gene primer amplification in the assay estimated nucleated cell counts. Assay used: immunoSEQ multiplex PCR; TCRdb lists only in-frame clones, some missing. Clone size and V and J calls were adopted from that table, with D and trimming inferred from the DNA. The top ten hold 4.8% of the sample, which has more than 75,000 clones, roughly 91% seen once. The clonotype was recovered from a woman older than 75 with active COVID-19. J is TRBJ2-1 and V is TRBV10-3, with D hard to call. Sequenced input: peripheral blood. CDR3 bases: TGTGCCATCAGTGAGGAGGAGAATGAGCAGTTCTTC. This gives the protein CAISEEENEQFF.